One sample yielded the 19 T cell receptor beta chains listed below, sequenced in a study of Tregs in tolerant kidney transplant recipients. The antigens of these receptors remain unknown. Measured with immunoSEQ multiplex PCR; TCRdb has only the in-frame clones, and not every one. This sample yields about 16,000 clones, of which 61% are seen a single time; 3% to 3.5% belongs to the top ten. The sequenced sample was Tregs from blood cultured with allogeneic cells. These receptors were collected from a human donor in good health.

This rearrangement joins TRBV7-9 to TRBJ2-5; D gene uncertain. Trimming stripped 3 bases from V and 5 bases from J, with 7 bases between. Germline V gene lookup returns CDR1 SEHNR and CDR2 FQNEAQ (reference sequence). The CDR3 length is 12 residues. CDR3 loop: CASSFRLETQYF. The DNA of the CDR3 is TGTGCCAGCAGCTTTAGATTGGAGACCCAGTACTTC.

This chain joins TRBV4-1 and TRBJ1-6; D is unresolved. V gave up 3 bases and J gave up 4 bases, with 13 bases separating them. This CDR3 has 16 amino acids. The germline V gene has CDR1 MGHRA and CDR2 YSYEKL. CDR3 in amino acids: CASSQTNLVYNSPLHF. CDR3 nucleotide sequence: TGCGCCAGCAGCCAGACTAATCTAGTTTATAATTCACCCCTCCACTTT.

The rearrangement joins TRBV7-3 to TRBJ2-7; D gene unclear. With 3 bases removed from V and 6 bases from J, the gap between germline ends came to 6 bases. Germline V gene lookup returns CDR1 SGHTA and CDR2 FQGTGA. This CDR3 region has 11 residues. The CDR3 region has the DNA TGTGCCAGCAGCTTTGGGCTCGAGCAGTACTTC. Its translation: CASSFGLEQYF.

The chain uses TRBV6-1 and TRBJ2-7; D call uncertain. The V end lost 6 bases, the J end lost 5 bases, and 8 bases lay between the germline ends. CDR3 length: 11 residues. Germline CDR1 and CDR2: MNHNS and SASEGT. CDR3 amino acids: CASSRADEQYF. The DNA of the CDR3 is TGTGCCAGCAGCCGGGCGGACGAGCAGTACTTC.

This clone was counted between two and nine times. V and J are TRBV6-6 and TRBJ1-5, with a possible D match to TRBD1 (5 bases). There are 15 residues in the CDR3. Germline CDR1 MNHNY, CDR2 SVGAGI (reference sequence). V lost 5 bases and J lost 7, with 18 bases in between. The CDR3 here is CASSNQGGVNQPQHF. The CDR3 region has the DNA TGTGCCAGCAGTAACCAGGGTGGAGTTAACCAGCCCCAGCATTTT.

CDR3 DNA sequence: TGCAGCGTTGACCTGGACCTAATAAGAGGGGATACGCAGTATTTT. This translates into CSVDLDLIRGDTQYF. The rearrangement links TRBV29-1 to TRBJ2-3; D is perhaps TRBD2 (5 bases). The CDR3 runs to 15 residues. The germline V gene has CDR1 SQVTM and CDR2 ANQGSEA. V was pared by 3 bases and J by 6 bases, with 19 bases between.

The CDR3: CASSIVDYNSPLHF. The DNA of the CDR3 is TGTGCCAGTAGTATAGTCGATTATAATTCACCCCTCCACTTT. The genes are TRBV19 and TRBJ1-6; no reliable D call. The germline V gene has CDR1 LNHDA and CDR2 SQIVND (reference sequence). The CDR3 contains 14 residues. Trimming stripped 1 base from V and 4 bases from J, with 5 bases between.

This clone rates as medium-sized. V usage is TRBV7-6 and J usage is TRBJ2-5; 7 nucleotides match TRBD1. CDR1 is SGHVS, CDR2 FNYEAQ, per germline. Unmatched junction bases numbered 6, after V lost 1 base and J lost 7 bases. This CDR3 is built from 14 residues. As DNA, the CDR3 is TGTGCCAGCAGCTTAGAAGACAGGGCCGGGACCCAGTACTTC. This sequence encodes CASSLEDRAGTQYF.

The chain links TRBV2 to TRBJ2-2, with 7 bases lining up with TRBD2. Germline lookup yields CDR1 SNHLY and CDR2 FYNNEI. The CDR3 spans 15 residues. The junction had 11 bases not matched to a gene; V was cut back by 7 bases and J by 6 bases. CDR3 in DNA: TGTGCCAGCAAGTGGGAGGGGCTTTCAGCCGGGGAGCTGTTTTTT. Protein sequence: CASKWEGLSAGELFF. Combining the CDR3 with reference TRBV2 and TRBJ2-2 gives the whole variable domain EPEVTQTPSHQVTQMGQEVILRCVPISNHLYFYWYRQILGQKVEFLVSFYNNEISEKSEIFDDQFSVERPDGSNFTLKIRSTKLEDSAMYFCASKWEGLSAGELFFGEGSRLTVL.

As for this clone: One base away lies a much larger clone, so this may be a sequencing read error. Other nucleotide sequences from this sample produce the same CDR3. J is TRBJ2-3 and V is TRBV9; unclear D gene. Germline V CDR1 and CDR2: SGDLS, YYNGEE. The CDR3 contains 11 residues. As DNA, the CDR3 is TGTGCCAGCAGCGTAGGATATACGCAATATTTT. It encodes CASSVGYTQYF.

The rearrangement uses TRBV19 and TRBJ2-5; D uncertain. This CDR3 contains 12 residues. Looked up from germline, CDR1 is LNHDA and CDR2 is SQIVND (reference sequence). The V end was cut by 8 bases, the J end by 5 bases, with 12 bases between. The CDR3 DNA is TGTGCCAGTTCCTCACGCCGGGAGACCCAGTACTTC. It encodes CASSSRRETQYF.

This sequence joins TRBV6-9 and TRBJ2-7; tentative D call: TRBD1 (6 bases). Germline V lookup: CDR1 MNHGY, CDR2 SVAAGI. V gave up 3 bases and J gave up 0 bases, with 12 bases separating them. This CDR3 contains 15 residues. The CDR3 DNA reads TGTGCCAGCAGTTACGGCGACAGGCGCTCCTACGAGCAGTACTTC. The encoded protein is CASSYGDRRSYEQYF.

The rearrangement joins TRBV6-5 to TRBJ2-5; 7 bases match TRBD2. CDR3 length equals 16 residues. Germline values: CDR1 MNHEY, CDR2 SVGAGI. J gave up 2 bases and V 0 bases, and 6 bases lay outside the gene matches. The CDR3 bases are TGTGCCAGCAGTTACTCTTCTCTAGCGGCGCAAGAGACCCAGTACTTC. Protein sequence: CASSYSSLAAQETQYF.

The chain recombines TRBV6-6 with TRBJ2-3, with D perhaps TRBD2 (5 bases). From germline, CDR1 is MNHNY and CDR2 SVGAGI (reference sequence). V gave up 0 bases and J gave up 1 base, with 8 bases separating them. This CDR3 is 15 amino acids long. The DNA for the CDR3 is TGTGCCAGCAGTTACTCCAGCGGAGGCACAGATACGCAGTATTTT. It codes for CASSYSSGGTDTQYF.

The CDR3 loop is CASSQGHGTNNEQFF. The DNA of the CDR3 is TGCGCCAGCAGCCAAGGACACGGGACGAACAATGAGCAGTTCTTC. The chain combines TRBV4-3 with TRBJ2-1, with D possibly being TRBD1 or TRBD2 (5 bases each). The CDR3 runs 15 residues. V was shortened by 1 base and J by 5 bases, with 12 bases between the two germline ends. Looked up from germline, CDR1 is LGHNA and CDR2 is YSLEER.

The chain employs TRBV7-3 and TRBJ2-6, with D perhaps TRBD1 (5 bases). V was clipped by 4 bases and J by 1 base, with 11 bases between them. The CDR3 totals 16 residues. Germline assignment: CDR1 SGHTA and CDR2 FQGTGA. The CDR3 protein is CASSSSAGSGANVLTF. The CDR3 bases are TGTGCCAGCAGCTCTTCGGCAGGGTCTGGGGCCAACGTCCTGACTTTC. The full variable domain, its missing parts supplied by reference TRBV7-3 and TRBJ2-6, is GAGVSQTPSNKVTEKGKYVELRCDPISGHTALYWYRQSLGQGPEFLIYFQGTGAADDSGLPNDRFFAVRPEGSVSTLKIQRTERGDSAVYLCASSSSAGSGANVLTFGAGSRLTVL.

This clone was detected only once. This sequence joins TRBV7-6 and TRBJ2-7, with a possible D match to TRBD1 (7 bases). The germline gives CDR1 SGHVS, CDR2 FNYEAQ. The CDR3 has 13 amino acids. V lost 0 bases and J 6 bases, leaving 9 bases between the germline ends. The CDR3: CASSLAEGAEQYF. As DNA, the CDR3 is TGTGCCAGCAGCTTAGCGGAGGGGGCCGAGCAGTACTTC.

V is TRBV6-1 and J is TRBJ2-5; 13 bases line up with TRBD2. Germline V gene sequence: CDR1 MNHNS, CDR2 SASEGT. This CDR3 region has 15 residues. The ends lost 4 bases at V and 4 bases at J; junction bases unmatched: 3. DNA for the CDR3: TGTGCCAGCAGTGGGGGACTAGCGGGACGAGAGACCCAGTACTTC. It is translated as CASSGGLAGRETQYF.

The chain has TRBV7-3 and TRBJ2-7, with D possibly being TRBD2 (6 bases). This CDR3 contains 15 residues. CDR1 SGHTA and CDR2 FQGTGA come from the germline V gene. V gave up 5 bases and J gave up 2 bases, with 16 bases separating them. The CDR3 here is CASSQAQGLAYEQYF. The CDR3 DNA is TGTGCCAGCAGCCAAGCCCAGGGACTGGCCTACGAGCAGTACTTC.